Below, 14 T cell receptor beta chains from the same sample are listed, as sequenced in a study of blood T cell repertoires in COVID-19. Libraries were prepared by immunoSEQ multiplex PCR; TCRdb keeps only in-frame clonotypes and omits some of them. The sample lists about 280,000 clones; less than 95% were seen once. What was sequenced was PBMCs or T cells enriched from blood (not recorded which). The receptors come from a man aged 40-55 years who had been exposed to COVID-19.

The chain recombines TRBV3-1 (or the pseudogene TRBV3-2) with TRBJ2-7; 10 nucleotides align to TRBD2. CDR1 is LGHDT, CDR2 YNNKEL, per germline (reference sequence). The V and J ends lost 1 base and 5 bases, in that order; junction bases with no gene match: 11. The CDR3 is made up of 17 amino acids. The CDR3: CASSQGFKAGGLNEQYF. The CDR3 region has the DNA TGTGCCAGCAGCCAAGGATTTAAAGCGGGAGGGCTAAACGAGCAGTACTTC.

This chain connects TRBV5-1 to TRBJ2-7; D remains unclear. Germline CDR1 SGHRS, CDR2 YFSETQ. The germline V and J ends were trimmed by 6 bases and 2 bases, with 27 bases remaining between them. This CDR3 has 18 residues. CDR3 DNA sequence: TGCGCCAGCAAGTCAATACCGGATCTTCCGTCAGAGGCCTACGAGCAGTACTTC. Its translation is CASKSIPDLPSEAYEQYF.

The V call is TRBV18, the J call TRBJ2-7, with a possible D match to TRBD1 (6 bases). The CDR3 contains 16 residues. V was cut by 5 bases and J by 0 bases, with 17 bases left in between. Germline CDR1 is KGHSH and CDR2 is LQKENI. The CDR3 sequence is CASSTRQDRNSYEQYF. Here the CDR3 DNA reads TGTGCCAGCTCAACCAGACAGGACCGTAACTCCTACGAGCAGTACTTC.

The rearrangement uses TRBV11-3 and TRBJ1-1; D ambiguous. Trimming shortened V by 3 bases and J by 2 bases, and 10 bases separated the two germline ends. CDR1 and CDR2 (germline): SGHNT, YENEEA. This CDR3 contains 14 residues. CDR3: CASSFLAVNTEAFF. Written as DNA, the CDR3 is TGTGCCAGCAGCTTTCTGGCTGTCAACACTGAAGCTTTCTTT.

The gene calls are TRBV30 and TRBJ2-3; 11 bases are shared with TRBD2. Germline V gene lookup returns CDR1 GTSNPN and CDR2 SVGIG (reference sequence). The CDR3 contains 17 residues. Germline trimming cut 4 bases from V and 2 bases from J; bases unmatched to any gene: 11. This CDR3 is CAWTKKGLADHTDTQYF. CDR3 DNA: TGTGCCTGGACCAAAAAGGGACTAGCGGATCACACAGATACGCAGTATTTT.

This chain links TRBV28 with TRBJ2-7, with a tentative D call TRBD2 (5 bases). The CDR3 covers 12 residues. V was shortened by 3 bases and J by 4 bases, with 7 bases between the two germline ends. The germline CDR1 and CDR2 sequences are MDHEN and SYDVKM. The CDR3 here is CASSFGKYEQYF. The CDR3 bases are TGTGCCAGCAGTTTCGGGAAATACGAGCAGTACTTC. Full variable domain (remainder filled in from reference TRBV28 and TRBJ2-7): DVKVTQSSRYLVKRTGEKVFLECVQDMDHENMFWYRQDPGLGLRLIYFSYDVKMKEKGDIPEGYSVSREKKERFSLILESASTNQTSMYLCASSFGKYEQYFGPGTRLTVT.

Details on this clone: This sample includes further DNA sequences coding for the same CDR3. This rearrangement joins TRBV28 to TRBJ1-5, with D possibly TRBD1 on 6 matching bases. Germline V gene lookup returns CDR1 MDHEN and CDR2 SYDVKM. The CDR3 consists of 14 residues. V dropped 5 bases and J dropped 4 bases, with 12 bases sitting between them. CDR3: CASSQGGTNQPQHF. The CDR3 DNA follows: TGTGCCAGCAGTCAAGGGGGAACTAATCAGCCCCAGCATTTT.

This chain joins TRBV27 and TRBJ1-2; the D is unclear. The CDR3 extends over 13 amino acids. The germline V gene has CDR1 MNHEY and CDR2 SMNVEV (reference sequence). V was pared by 6 bases and J by 0 bases, with 8 bases between. CDR3 DNA: TGTGCCAGCAGCCCCACAGCTAACTATGGCTACACCTTC. Translating gives CASSPTANYGYTF.

The rearrangement links TRBV11-3 to TRBJ2-2, with D possibly being TRBD1 (7 bases). V lost 5 bases to trimming and J lost 7 bases, with 17 bases between them. CDR1 is SGHNT and CDR2 is YENEEA in the germline V gene. This CDR3 is 15 amino acids long. CDR3 sequence (DNA): TGTGCCAGCAGCCAATCGGAGGGGGCAATCGGGGAGCTGTTTTTT. Its protein is CASSQSEGAIGELFF.

The J gene is TRBJ1-1, the V gene TRBV4-1; D unclear. Germline CDR1 and CDR2: MGHRA and YSYEKL. This CDR3 has 13 amino acids. V was trimmed by 2 bases and J by 4 bases, leaving 8 bases between them. The CDR3 region is CASSQSGSTEAFF. The CDR3 DNA is TGCGCCAGCAGCCAATCGGGGAGCACTGAAGCTTTCTTT.

V is TRBV20-1 and J is TRBJ2-7, with 11 nucleotides matching TRBD2. CDR1 DFQATT and CDR2 SNEGSKA come from the germline V gene (reference sequence). The ends lost 3 bases at V and 6 bases at J; junction bases unmatched: 7. The CDR3 is 14 amino acids. Here the CDR3 DNA reads TGCAGTGCTAGTCTACTAGCGGGAGTCTCCGAGCAGTACTTC. As protein: CSASLLAGVSEQYF.

J is TRBJ2-1 and V is TRBV15; 7 bases match TRBD1. CDR1 and CDR2 from the germline V gene are LNHNV and YYDKDF (reference sequence). The CDR3 runs to 13 residues. V lost 3 bases, J lost 4 bases, and 0 bases stayed unmatched. CDR3 residues: CATSRTGYNEQFF. As DNA, the CDR3 is TGTGCCACCAGCAGGACAGGGTACAATGAGCAGTTCTTC.

The gene calls are TRBV19 and TRBJ2-2; 9 positions match TRBD2. CDR3 length: 15 amino acids. The V segment lost 9 bases and the J segment 5 bases; nucleotides outside the gene matches: 10. The germline V gene has CDR1 LNHDA and CDR2 SQIVND (reference sequence). This CDR3 reads CASRGRADDTGELFF. CDR3 nucleotide sequence: TGTGCCAGCCGCGGGAGGGCCGATGATACCGGGGAGCTGTTTTTT.

CDR3 bases: TGCGCCAGCAGCTTGGCTAGCGGAGGACCCAGCTCCTACGAGCAGTACTTC. This translates into CASSLASGGPSSYEQYF. The chain employs TRBV5-1 and TRBJ2-7; 7 nucleotides line up with TRBD2. Losses at the gene ends were 0 bases for V and 0 bases for J; bases not matched to a gene: 9. The CDR3 loop spans 17 amino acids. Germline V lookup: CDR1 SGHRS, CDR2 YFSETQ.